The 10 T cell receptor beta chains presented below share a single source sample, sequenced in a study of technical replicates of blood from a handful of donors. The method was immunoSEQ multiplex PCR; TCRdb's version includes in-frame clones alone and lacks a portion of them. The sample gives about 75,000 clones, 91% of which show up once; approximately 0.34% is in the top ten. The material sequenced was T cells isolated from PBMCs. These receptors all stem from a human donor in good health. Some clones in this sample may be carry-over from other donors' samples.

This chain's CDR3 is CSARSTGELFF. The CDR3 region has the DNA TGCAGTGCTAGGTCTACCGGGGAGCTGTTTTTT. This chain links TRBV20-1 with TRBJ2-2; D gene uncertain. This CDR3 comprises 11 residues. The germline V gene encodes CDR1 DFQATT and CDR2 SNEGSKA (reference sequence). The V gene lost 3 bases and the J gene lost 5 bases, with 4 bases spanning the gap.

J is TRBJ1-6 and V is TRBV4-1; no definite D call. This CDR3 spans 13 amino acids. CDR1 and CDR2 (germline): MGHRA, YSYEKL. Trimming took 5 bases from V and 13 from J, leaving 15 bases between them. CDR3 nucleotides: TGCGCCAGCAGCTCCATGGCCTCCCTTCCCCTCCACTTT. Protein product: CASSSMASLPLHF.

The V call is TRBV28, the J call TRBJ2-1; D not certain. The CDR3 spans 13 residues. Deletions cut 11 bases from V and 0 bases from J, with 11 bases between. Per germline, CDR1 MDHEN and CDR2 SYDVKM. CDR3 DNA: TGTGCCCTCAGCGAAAGCTCCTACAATGAGCAGTTCTTC. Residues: CALSESSYNEQFF.

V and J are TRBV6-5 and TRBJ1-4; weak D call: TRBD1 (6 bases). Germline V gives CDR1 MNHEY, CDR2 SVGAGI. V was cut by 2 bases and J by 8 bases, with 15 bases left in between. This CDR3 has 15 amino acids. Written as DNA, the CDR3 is TGTGCCAGCAGTTACGGGGGCGGGCCCGGCGAAAAACTGTTTTTT. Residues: CASSYGGGPGEKLFF.

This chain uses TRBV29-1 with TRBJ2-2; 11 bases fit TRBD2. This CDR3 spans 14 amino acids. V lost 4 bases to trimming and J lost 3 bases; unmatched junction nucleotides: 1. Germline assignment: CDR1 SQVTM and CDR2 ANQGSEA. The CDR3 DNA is TGCAGCGTTGGACTAGCGGGGTACACCGGGGAGCTGTTTTTT. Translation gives CSVGLAGYTGELFF.

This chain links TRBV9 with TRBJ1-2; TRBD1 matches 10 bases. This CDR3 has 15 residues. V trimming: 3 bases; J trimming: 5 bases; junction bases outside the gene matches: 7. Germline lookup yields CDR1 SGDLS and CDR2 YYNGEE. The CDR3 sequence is CASSERPGQGYGYTF. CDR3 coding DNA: TGTGCCAGCAGCGAGAGACCGGGACAGGGGTATGGCTACACCTTC.

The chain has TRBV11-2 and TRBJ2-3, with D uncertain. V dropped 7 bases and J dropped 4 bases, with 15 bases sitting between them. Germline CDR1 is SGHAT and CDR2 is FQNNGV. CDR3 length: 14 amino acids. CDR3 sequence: CASTEEGDPDTQYF. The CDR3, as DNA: TGTGCCAGCACCGAGGAAGGAGATCCAGATACGCAGTATTTT.

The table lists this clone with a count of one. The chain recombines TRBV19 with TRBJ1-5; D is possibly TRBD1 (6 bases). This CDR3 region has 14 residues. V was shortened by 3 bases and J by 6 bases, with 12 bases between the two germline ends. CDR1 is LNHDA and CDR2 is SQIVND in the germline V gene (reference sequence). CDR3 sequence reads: CASSMRGGSQPQHF. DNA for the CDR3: TGTGCCAGTAGTATGAGAGGGGGAAGTCAGCCCCAGCATTTT.

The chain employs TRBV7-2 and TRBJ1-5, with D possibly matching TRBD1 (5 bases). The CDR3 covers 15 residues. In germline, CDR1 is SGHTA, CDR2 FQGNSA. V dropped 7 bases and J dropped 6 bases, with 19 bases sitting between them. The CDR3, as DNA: TGTGCCAGCACCCCAGACAGCCCAGGGCGTCAGCCCCAGCATTTT. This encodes CASTPDSPGRQPQHF.

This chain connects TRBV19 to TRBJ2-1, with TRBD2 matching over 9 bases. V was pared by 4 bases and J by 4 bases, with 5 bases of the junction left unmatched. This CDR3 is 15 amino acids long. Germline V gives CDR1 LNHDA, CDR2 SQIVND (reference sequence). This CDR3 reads CASSSGGVNYNEQFF. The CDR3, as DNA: TGTGCCAGTAGTAGCGGGGGGGTGAATTACAATGAGCAGTTCTTC.